These 7 T cell receptor beta chains were all obtained from the same sample, sequenced in a study of cytomegalovirus exposure and HLA in healthy donors. Libraries were prepared by immunoSEQ multiplex PCR; TCRdb keeps only in-frame clonotypes and omits some of them. The sample records approximately 82,000 clones, 85% to 95% being singletons. Sequenced: PBMCs. These receptors came from a woman between 18 and 29 years old in good health and CMV-seronegative.

The rearrangement uses TRBV7-6 and TRBJ1-6, with 9 nucleotides matching TRBD1. The CDR3 length is 17 residues. Per the germline V gene, CDR1 is SGHVS and CDR2 is FNYEAQ. Trimming removed 4 bases from V and 6 bases from J; junction bases left unmatched: 10. The CDR3 here is CASSSPYRGRGNSPLHF. The CDR3 nucleotides are TGTGCCAGCAGCTCCCCGTACAGGGGGCGCGGTAATTCACCCCTCCACTTT.

The chain combines TRBV30 with TRBJ2-7; TRBD1 agrees at 10 bases. This CDR3 comprises 15 residues. V shed 0 bases, J shed 3 bases, and the junction held 5 bases outside the gene matches. Germline CDR1 GTSNPN, CDR2 SVGIG (reference sequence). In nucleotides, the CDR3 is TGTGCCTGGAGTGTCCCCAGGACAGGGGGCTACGAGCAGTACTTC. This codes for CAWSVPRTGGYEQYF.

The chain has TRBV19 and TRBJ2-7, with 8 bases that match TRBD2. J lost 1 base, V lost 4 bases, and 0 bases had no gene match. CDR1 and CDR2 from the germline V gene are LNHDA and SQIVND (reference sequence). The CDR3 consists of 13 residues. CDR3 DNA: TGTGCCAGTAGTACGGGGGGGTCCTACGAGCAGTACTTC. Amino acids: CASSTGGSYEQYF.

This chain connects TRBV6-5 to TRBJ2-1; 7 bases match TRBD1. Germline V gene data show CDR1 as MNHEY and CDR2 as SVGAGI. The CDR3 spans 15 residues. With V trimmed by 6 bases and J by 2 bases, 7 bases remained unmatched. The CDR3 DNA sequence: TGTGCCAGCAGCCGACAGGGAGTTACCTACAATGAGCAGTTCTTC. Its translation: CASSRQGVTYNEQFF.

This chain connects TRBV9 to TRBJ2-7; TRBD1 matches at 9 bases. Looked up from germline, CDR1 is SGDLS and CDR2 is YYNGEE. V shed 0 bases, J shed 7 bases, and the junction held 8 bases outside the gene matches. This CDR3 region has 15 residues. The CDR3 DNA is TGTGCCAGCAGCGTAGAAGCTGGACAGGGGATAGAGCAGTACTTC. Its protein product is CASSVEAGQGIEQYF.

The rearrangement links TRBV7-8 to TRBJ2-7, with TRBD2 as a possible D gene (5 bases). Germline V gene sequence: CDR1 SGHVS, CDR2 FQNEAQ. The CDR3 spans 16 residues. V was shortened by 5 bases and J by 3 bases, with 20 bases between the two germline ends. CDR3 DNA sequence: TGTGCCAGCAGCGCAGAGAGGTGGAAAGACTACTACGAGCAGTACTTC. It yields the protein CASSAERWKDYYEQYF.

The chain combines TRBV4-1 with TRBJ2-3, with 15 bases fitting TRBD2. This CDR3 region has 14 residues. In germline, CDR1 is MGHRA, CDR2 YSYEKL. CDR3 amino acids: CAAGLAGGSGTQYF. The CDR3 nucleotides read TGCGCGGCGGGACTAGCGGGAGGCTCGGGTACGCAGTATTTT.